These 19 T cell receptor beta chains were all obtained from the same sample, sequenced in a study of T cell repertoires in cytomegalovirus infection. TCRdb reprocessed the reads with MiXCR, giving one entry per CDR3 protein. The sample records roughly 150,000 distinct CDR3 sequences, roughly a quarter being singletons. Material for sequencing was PBMCs. Source of these receptors: a human donor in good health (CMV status not recorded). Some clones in this sample may be carry-over from other donors' samples.

The V and J genes are TRBV6-8 and TRBJ1-3; no firm D call. Germline V lookup: CDR1 MNHGY, CDR2 SAAAGT. Trimming left V 2 bases short and J 0 bases short, with 14 bases between. The CDR3 totals 17 residues. CDR3 DNA: TGTGCCAGCAGTTACGCAAGTGGGGATCACTCTGGAAACACCATATATTTT. Its translation: CASSYASGDHSGNTIYF.

The chain carries TRBV15 and TRBJ2-5, with 7 bases lining up with TRBD2. This CDR3 is built from 16 residues. Germline V gene sequence: CDR1 LNHNV, CDR2 YYDKDF (reference sequence). V trimming: 1 base; J trimming: 1 base; junction bases outside the gene matches: 6. The CDR3 region has the DNA TGTGCCACCAGCAGAGGAGGCGGGGGAGTCCAAGAGACCCAGTACTTC. Its translation is CATSRGGGGVQETQYF. Supplemented by reference TRBV15 and TRBJ2-5, the full variable domain reads DAMVIQNPRYQVTQFGKPVTLSCSQTLNHNVMYWYQQKSSQAPKLLFHYYDKDFNNEADTPDNFQSRRPNTSFCFLDIRSPGLGDTAMYLCATSRGGGGVQETQYFGPGTRLLVL.

The V call is TRBV28, the J call TRBJ2-5, with a tentative D call TRBD2 (5 bases). This CDR3 has 14 amino acids. The germline V gene encodes CDR1 MDHEN and CDR2 SYDVKM. V lost 1 base and J lost 4, with 10 bases in between. For the CDR3, the DNA is TGTGCCAGCAGTTTATTTACCAGCGGAGAGACCCAGTACTTC. Its translation: CASSLFTSGETQYF. Supplemented by reference TRBV28 and TRBJ2-5, the full variable domain reads DVKVTQSSRYLVKRTGEKVFLECVQDMDHENMFWYRQDPGLGLRLIYFSYDVKMKEKGDIPEGYSVSREKKERFSLILESASTNQTSMYLCASSLFTSGETQYFGPGTRLLVL.

The chain uses TRBV7-9 and TRBJ2-7; D is perhaps TRBD2 (5 bases). Germline V lookup: CDR1 SEHNR, CDR2 FQNEAQ (reference sequence). This CDR3 comprises 13 residues. Between the trimmed V and J ends, which lost 8 bases and 4 bases, there was a span of 15 bases. The CDR3, as DNA: TGTGCCAGCGGTAGCGTGGCTTCATACGAGCAGTACTTC. Protein: CASGSVASYEQYF.

The table lists this clonotype with a few counts. V usage is TRBV4-3 and J usage is TRBJ2-7, with a weak D call TRBD1 (5 bases). Germline assignment: CDR1 LGHNA and CDR2 YSLEER. The CDR3 length is 15 residues. V was clipped by 0 bases and J by 2 bases, with 11 bases between them. CDR3 protein: CASSQDTWGPYEQYF. The CDR3 region has the DNA TGCGCCAGCAGCCAAGATACCTGGGGCCCCTACGAGCAGTACTTC.

The genes are TRBV30 and TRBJ1-5; 10 bases align to TRBD1. Germline loops: CDR1 GTSNPN, CDR2 SVGIG (reference sequence). This CDR3 region has 14 residues. The V and J ends lost 5 bases and 2 bases, in that order; junction bases with no gene match: 3. The CDR3 region is CAWGQGVGNQPQHF. In nucleotides, the CDR3 is TGTGCCTGGGGACAGGGGGTAGGCAATCAGCCCCAGCATTTT.

A few counts support this clonotype. The V call is TRBV27, the J call TRBJ1-5; unclear D gene. V lost 0 bases and J 4 bases, leaving 10 bases between the germline ends. CDR1 is MNHEY, CDR2 SMNVEV, per germline (reference sequence). The CDR3 is made up of 15 amino acids. CDR3: CASSLSQLENQPQHF. The CDR3 nucleotides are TGTGCCAGCAGTTTATCCCAGCTCGAAAATCAGCCCCAGCATTTT.

The V call is TRBV12-3 or TRBV12-4, the J call TRBJ1-2; TRBD1 agrees at 8 bases. The CDR3 runs to 13 residues. The J segment lost 8 bases and the V segment lost 6 bases, leaving 8 bases of the junction unmatched. The CDR3 sequence: CASREGQGSGYTF. CDR3 in DNA: TGTGCCAGCAGGGAAGGACAGGGCAGCGGCTACACCTTC.

The genes are TRBV6-6 and TRBJ1-1; maybe TRBD1 (5 bases). The length of the CDR3 is 14 residues. V was cut by 8 bases and J by 5 bases, with 18 bases left in between. Germline-derived CDR1 and CDR2 are MNHNY and SVGAGI (reference sequence). CDR3 coding DNA: TGTGCCAGCGGGGGAGGTTCTGGAAGGACTGAAGCTTTCTTT. Translated: CASGGGSGRTEAFF.

This clonotype was observed a handful of times. This sequence joins TRBV20-1 and TRBJ1-6, with 7 bases fitting TRBD1. The germline CDR1 and CDR2 sequences are DFQATT and SNEGSKA (reference sequence). Trimming took 8 bases from V and 7 from J; bases not matched to a gene: 8. This CDR3 has 13 amino acids. In nucleotides, the CDR3 is TGCAGTTCTCATGAGGACAGGAATTCACCCCTCCACTTT. This encodes CSSHEDRNSPLHF.

The chain couples TRBV29-1 to TRBJ2-1; no firm D call. V shed 2 bases and J shed 14 bases, with 13 bases lying between them. Germline loops: CDR1 SQVTM, CDR2 ANQGSEA. This CDR3 has 11 amino acids. The CDR3 loop is CSVESVPKEFF. In DNA form, the CDR3 reads TGCAGCGTTGAATCGGTTCCTAAGGAGTTCTTC.

This clonotype was detected ten times or more. The rearrangement links TRBV20-1 to TRBJ1-1, with 8 bases that match TRBD1. The CDR3 has 15 residues. Germline V gives CDR1 DFQATT, CDR2 SNEGSKA (reference sequence). Unmatched junction bases numbered 9, after V lost 6 bases and J lost 0 bases. CDR3 sequence (DNA): TGCAGTGCGGGGACAGGACGGGGCATGAACACTGAAGCTTTCTTT. The encoded protein is CSAGTGRGMNTEAFF.

The chain recombines TRBV27 with TRBJ1-5; 9 nucleotides match TRBD1. CDR1 and CDR2 from the germline V gene are MNHEY and SMNVEV (reference sequence). Trimming at V came to 6 bases and at J to 7 bases, leaving 13 bases not matched to a gene. This CDR3 is built from 16 residues. CDR3 in DNA: TGTGCCAGCAGAACAGGGGGCGAGGGTTCAGGGCAGCCCCAGCATTTT. Protein product: CASRTGGEGSGQPQHF.

This clonotype was picked up many times. The chain recombines TRBV7-8 with TRBJ2-5; tentatively, D is TRBD2 (6 bases). V lost 5 bases, J lost 5 bases, and 30 bases lay in between. The CDR3 loop spans 19 amino acids. The germline V gene has CDR1 SGHVS and CDR2 FQNEAQ. CDR3 DNA: TGTGCCAGCAGCCCCAACCGCGGGGTGGCGGGAACCCGCCGGGAGACCCAGTACTTC. Protein sequence: CASSPNRGVAGTRRETQYF.

This clonotype was detected only a few times. The rearrangement joins TRBV4-3 to TRBJ2-3; 8 nucleotides align to TRBD2. Germline V gene sequence: CDR1 LGHNA, CDR2 YSLEER. Losses at the gene ends were 0 bases for V and 0 bases for J; bases not matched to a gene: 8. The CDR3 has 18 residues. In DNA form, the CDR3 reads TGCGCCAGCAGCCAAGATCGGCAGCGGGGGCCTAGCACAGATACGCAGTATTTT. Translating gives CASSQDRQRGPSTDTQYF.

A few counts support this clonotype. The chain employs TRBV7-3 and TRBJ2-3; D not certain. Germline V lookup: CDR1 SGHTA, CDR2 FQGTGA. CDR3 length: 14 residues. Deletions cut 2 bases from V and 1 base from J, with 7 bases between. The CDR3 reads CASSLFGGTDTQYF. CDR3 DNA: TGTGCCAGCAGCTTATTCGGCGGCACAGATACGCAGTATTTT.

This clonotype appeared a few times. The V and J genes are TRBV28 and TRBJ2-6; TRBD2 matches 7 bases. There are 15 residues in the CDR3. V dropped 6 bases and J dropped 2; count of bases not matched to a gene: 4. Germline CDR1 reads MDHEN; CDR2 reads SYDVKM. In nucleotides, the CDR3 is TGTGCCAGCAGGGGGGGGGGTACTGGGGCCAACGTCCTGACTTTC. Its protein product is CASRGGGTGANVLTF.

This chain connects TRBV7-9 to TRBJ2-1; perhaps TRBD2 as D (5 bases). CDR1 is SEHNR and CDR2 is FQNEAQ in the germline V gene (reference sequence). There are 15 residues in the CDR3. V was shortened by 7 bases and J by 6 bases, with 19 bases between the two germline ends. The CDR3 nucleotides are TGTGCCAGCACCTCGTACTCTTCTGAGGGCAATGAGCAGTTCTTC. It encodes CASTSYSSEGNEQFF. Supplemented by reference TRBV7-9 and TRBJ2-1, the full variable domain reads DTGVSQNPRHKITKRGQNVTFRCDPISEHNRLYWYRQTLGQGPEFLTYFQNEAQLEKSRLLSDRFSAERPKGSFSTLEIQRTEQGDSAMYLCASTSYSSEGNEQFFGPGTRLTVL.

This clonotype was seen a few times. This rearrangement joins TRBV5-4 to TRBJ2-3; D gene unclear. The V end lost 4 bases, the J end lost 3 bases, and 33 bases lay between the germline ends. Germline V gene lookup returns CDR1 SGHNT and CDR2 YYREEE (reference sequence). This CDR3 spans 21 amino acids. The CDR3 region is CASSPEVLLWPRKSKTDTQYF. In DNA, the CDR3 is TGTGCCAGCAGCCCTGAGGTCCTCCTGTGGCCGCGAAAAAGTAAGACAGATACGCAGTATTTT.